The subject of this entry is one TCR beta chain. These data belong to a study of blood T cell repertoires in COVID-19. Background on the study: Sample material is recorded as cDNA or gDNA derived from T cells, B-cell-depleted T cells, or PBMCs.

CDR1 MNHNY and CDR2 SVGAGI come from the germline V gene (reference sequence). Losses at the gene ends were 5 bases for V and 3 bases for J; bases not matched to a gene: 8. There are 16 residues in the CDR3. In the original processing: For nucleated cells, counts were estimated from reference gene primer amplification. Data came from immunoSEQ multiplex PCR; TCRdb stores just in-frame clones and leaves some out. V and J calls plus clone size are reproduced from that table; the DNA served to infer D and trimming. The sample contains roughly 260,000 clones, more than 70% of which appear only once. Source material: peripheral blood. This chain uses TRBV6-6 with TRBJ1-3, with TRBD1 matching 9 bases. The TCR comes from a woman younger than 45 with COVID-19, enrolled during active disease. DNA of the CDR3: TGTGCCAGCAGTCGATATACAGGGGGCGGTGGAAACACCATATATTTT. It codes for CASSRYTGGGGNTIYF.